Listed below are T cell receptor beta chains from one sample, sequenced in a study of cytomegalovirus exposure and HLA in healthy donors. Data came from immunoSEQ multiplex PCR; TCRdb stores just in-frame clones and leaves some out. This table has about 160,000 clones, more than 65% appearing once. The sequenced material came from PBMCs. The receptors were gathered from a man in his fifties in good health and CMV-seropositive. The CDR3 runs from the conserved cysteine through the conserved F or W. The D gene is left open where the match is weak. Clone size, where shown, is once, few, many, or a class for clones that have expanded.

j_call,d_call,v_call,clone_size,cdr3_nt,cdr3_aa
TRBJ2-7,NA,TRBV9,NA,TGTGCCAGCAGCGGTAGGGAGTTCTCCTACGAGCAGTACTTC,CASSGREFSYEQYF
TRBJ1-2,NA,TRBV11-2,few,TGTGCCAGCAGCTTAGACGGGGGGCTGGCCTATGGCTACACCTTC,CASSLDGGLAYGYTF
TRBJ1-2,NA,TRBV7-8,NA,TGTGCCAGCAGCTTTTCAGGGTCGAATGGCTACACCTTC,CASSFSGSNGYTF
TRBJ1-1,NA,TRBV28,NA,TGTGCCAGCAGTCCGCGCCGGTTGAACACTGAAGCTTTCTTT,CASSPRRLNTEAFF
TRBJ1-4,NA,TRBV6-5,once,TGTGCCGCGGGGGGGGCACAAGAAAAACTGTTTTTT,CAAGGAQEKLFF
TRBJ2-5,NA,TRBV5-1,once,TGCGCCAGCAGAAGTTCTAGCGCCCAAGAGACCCAGTACTTC,CASRSSSAQETQYF
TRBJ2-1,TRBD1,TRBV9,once,TGTGCCAGCAGCGGGACAGGGAAAGGAGTCGATGAGCAGTTCTTC,CASSGTGKGVDEQFF
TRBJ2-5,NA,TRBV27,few,TGTGCCAGCAGTTTAGCCCCAGGAGAGACCCAGTACTTC,CASSLAPGETQYF
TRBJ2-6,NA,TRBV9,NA,TGTGCCAGCGGCAAAGATTTGGGGGCCAACGTCCTGACTTTC,CASGKDLGANVLTF
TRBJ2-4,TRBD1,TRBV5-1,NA,TGCGCCAGCAGCTCCCCCAAAGGACAGGGAATAGCCAAAAACATTCAGTACTTC,CASSSPKGQGIAKNIQYF
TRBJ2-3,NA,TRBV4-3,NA,TGCGCCAGCAGCCTGACGACAGAGACAGATACGCAGTATTTT,CASSLTTETDTQYF
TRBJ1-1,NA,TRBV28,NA,TGTGCCAGCAGCGTGGGTTCTCAGGGCACTGAAGCTTTCTTT,CASSVGSQGTEAFF
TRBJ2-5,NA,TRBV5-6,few,TGTGCCAGCAGCCCTTTGGGCGGGTTACAAGAGACCCAGTACTTC,CASSPLGGLQETQYF
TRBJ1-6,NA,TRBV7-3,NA,TGTGCCAGCAGCTTATACAGGGATTCACCCCTCCACTTT,CASSLYRDSPLHF
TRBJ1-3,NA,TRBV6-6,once,TGTGCCAGCAGTTACGGGGGGAACTCTGGAAACACCATATATTTT,CASSYGGNSGNTIYF
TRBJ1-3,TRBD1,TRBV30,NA,TGTGCCTGGGCCCCGGACAGGTTCTCTGGAAACACCATATATTTT,CAWAPDRFSGNTIYF
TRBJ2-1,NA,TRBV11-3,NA,TGTGCCAGCAGCTTAGATAGGAGCTCCTACAATGAGCAGTTCTTC,CASSLDRSSYNEQFF
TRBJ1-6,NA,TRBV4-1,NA,TGCGCCAGCAGCCAGCAGGGGCCGGTTCCTTCCTATAATTCACCCCTCCACTTT,CASSQQGPVPSYNSPLHF
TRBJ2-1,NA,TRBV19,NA,TGTGCCAGTAGTTTCGGGTCTACCCCTCCCTACAATGAGCAGTTCTTC,CASSFGSTPPYNEQFF
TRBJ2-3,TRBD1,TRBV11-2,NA,TGTGCCAGCAGGCCGGGACAGACAACAGATACGCAGTATTTT,CASRPGQTTDTQYF
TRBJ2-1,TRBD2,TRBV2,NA,TGTGCCAACCAGGGACTAGCGAGCAATGAGCAGTTCTTC,CANQGLASNEQFF
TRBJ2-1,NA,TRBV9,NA,TGTGCCAGCAGCGCCGGGGGATGGGGCTCCTACAATGAGCAGTTCTTC,CASSAGGWGSYNEQFF
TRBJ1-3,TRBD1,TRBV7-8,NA,TGTGCCAGCAGCCCAAGGGGGCCCGGTGGAAACACCATATATTTT,CASSPRGPGGNTIYF
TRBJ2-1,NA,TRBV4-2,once,TGTGCCAGCAGCCAAAGACACTCCTACAATGAGCAGTTCTTC,CASSQRHSYNEQFF
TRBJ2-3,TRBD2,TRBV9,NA,TGTGCCAGCAGCGTCGGGACTAGCGGGAGAGGGCAGGCAGATACGCAGTATTTT,CASSVGTSGRGQADTQYF
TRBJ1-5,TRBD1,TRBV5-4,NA,TGTGCCAGCAGCTTAGGGGGACAGGGAGCTCAGCCCCAGCATTTT,CASSLGGQGAQPQHF
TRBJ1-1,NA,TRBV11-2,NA,TGTGCCAGCAGCTCCTGGACTGCAGCCGCCGGAGCTTTCTTT,CASSSWTAAAGAFF
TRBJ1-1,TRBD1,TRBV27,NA,TGTGCCAGCAGAGCCGGGACAGGAGCATACTCGTCCTCCACTGAAGCTTTCTTT,CASRAGTGAYSSSTEAFF
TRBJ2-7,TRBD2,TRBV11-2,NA,TGTGCCAGCAGCTTAGACGGGAGGGTCCGCGAGCAGTACTTC,CASSLDGRVREQYF
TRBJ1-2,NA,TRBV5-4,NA,TGTGCCAGCAGCTTACAGGAGACCTATGGCTACACCTTC,CASSLQETYGYTF
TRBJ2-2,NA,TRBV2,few,TGTGCCAACAAGAAAGACAGTTACACCGGGGAGCTGTTTTTT,CANKKDSYTGELFF
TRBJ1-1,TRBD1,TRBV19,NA,TGTGCCAGTAGTATAGGCAGACAGGGGAACACTGAAGCTTTCTTT,CASSIGRQGNTEAFF
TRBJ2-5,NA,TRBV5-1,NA,TGCGCCAGCAGCCCGCAGGGCCGGGAGACCCAGTACTTC,CASSPQGRETQYF
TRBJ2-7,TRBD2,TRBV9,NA,TGTGCCAGCAGCGCCTCGGGACTAGCGGGCTACGAGCAGTACTTC,CASSASGLAGYEQYF
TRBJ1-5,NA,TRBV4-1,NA,TGCGCCAGCAGCCAAGCTGTCGCCGTTGGCCAGCCCCAGCATTTT,CASSQAVAVGQPQHF
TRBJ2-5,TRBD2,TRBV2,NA,TGTGCCAGCAGTGTGGGACTAGCGGGGGGGGAGACCCAGTACTTC,CASSVGLAGGETQYF
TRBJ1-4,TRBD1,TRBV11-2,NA,TGTGCCAGCAGCGACAACAGGGGTGCTAATGAAAAACTGTTTTTT,CASSDNRGANEKLFF
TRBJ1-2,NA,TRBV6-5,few,TGTGCCAGCAGTTACCTGGACAGCTATGGCTACACCTTC,CASSYLDSYGYTF
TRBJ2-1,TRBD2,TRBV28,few,TGTGCCAGCAGTATACCGGGAGGTGAGCAGTTCTTC,CASSIPGGEQFF
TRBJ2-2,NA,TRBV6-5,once,TGTGCCAGCAGTTACTCTGCAGGGTTGAACGGGGAGCTGTTTTTT,CASSYSAGLNGELFF
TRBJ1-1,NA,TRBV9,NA,TGTGCCAGCAGCGTAGTATCGCCCACGGCTGAAGCTTTCTTT,CASSVVSPTAEAFF
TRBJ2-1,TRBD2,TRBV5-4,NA,TGTGCCAGCAGCTTGGTCACTAGCGGGGGGACCGGCGGTGAGCAGTTCTTC,CASSLVTSGGTGGEQFF
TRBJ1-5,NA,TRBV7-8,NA,TGTGCCAGCAGCTTTGGCCGGGGTCCTTCGAGGCAGCCCCAGCATTTT,CASSFGRGPSRQPQHF
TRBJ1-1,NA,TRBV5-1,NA,TGCGCCAGCAGCTTTTCTGGCCCTGAGAACACTGAAGCTTTCTTT,CASSFSGPENTEAFF
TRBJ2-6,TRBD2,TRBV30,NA,TGTGCCTTGTCTAGCGGATCCATCTCTGGGGCCAACGTCCTGACTTTC,CALSSGSISGANVLTF
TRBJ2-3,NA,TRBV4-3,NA,TGCGCCAGCAGCCAAGTCGGAGCCGGCACAGATACGCAGTATTTT,CASSQVGAGTDTQYF
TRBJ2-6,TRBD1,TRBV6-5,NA,TGTGCCAGCAACAGGGGGAACTCTGGGGCCAACGTCCTGACTTTC,CASNRGNSGANVLTF
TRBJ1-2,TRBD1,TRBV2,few,TGTGCCAGCAGTGACCCTGGGACAGCCTATGGCTACACCTTC,CASSDPGTAYGYTF
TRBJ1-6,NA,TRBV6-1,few,TGTGCCAGCAGATTAGGGGGTCTCAATTCACCCCTCCACTTT,CASRLGGLNSPLHF
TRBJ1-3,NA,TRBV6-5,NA,TGTGCCAGCAGTTACCTAAACCGGGGATCTGGAAACACCATATATTTT,CASSYLNRGSGNTIYF
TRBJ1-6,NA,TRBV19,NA,TGTGCCAGTAAACAGGAACAAAGCTATAATTCACCCCTCCACTTT,CASKQEQSYNSPLHF